This TCR beta chain was retrieved from a study of blood T cell repertoires in COVID-19. Study in general: Italy, Spain and the United States were the sources of the convalescent and acute COVID-19 samples. T cells, B-cell-depleted T cells, or PBMCs provided the cDNA or gDNA that served as material.

The CDR3 is 14 residues long. Trimming cost V 3 bases and J 7 bases; bases outside gene matches: 9. CDR1 and CDR2 from the germline V gene are SGHRS and YFSETQ. Under the authors' procedure: Estimation of nucleated cell counts relied on the amplification of reference gene primers. Here immunoSEQ multiplex PCR was the method, and the copy in TCRdb shows in-frame clones only, minus some. V, J and clone size are taken as reported in that table, and D and trimming were inferred from the DNA itself. The sample shows some 150,000 clones, 75% to 90% of them seen only once. The clonotype was recovered from a woman between 70 and 85 years old with acute or convalescent COVID-19. This sequence joins TRBV5-1 and TRBJ1-2; 7 nucleotides align to TRBD1. Sequences were obtained from peripheral blood. The CDR3 coding sequence is TGCGCCAGCAGCTGGGACAGCACCTCCGGTGGCTACACCTTC. Translation: CASSWDSTSGGYTF.